Each of the 17 T cell receptor beta chains below was sequenced from the same sample in a study of shared clonotypes between healthy human individuals. Repertoires were generated with immunoSEQ multiplex PCR, while TCRdb's copy carries only in-frame clones and drops some. Altogether approximately 2.3 million clones are present, 93% being singletons, with the ten largest covering 0.35% to 0.5%. Sequencing was carried out using naive CD4+ T cells from PBMCs. Stated subset: CD45RA+ positively selected. All receptors come from a young man in good health. Some clones in this sample may be carry-over from other donors' samples.

This clone appeared once. Its ends do not fully match the called genes, so a read error is possible. The chain combines TRBV7-2 with TRBJ1-3; D is unclear. CDR1 is SGHTA and CDR2 is FQGNSA in the germline V gene. CDR3 size: 15 residues. The CDR3 here is CASSLNSRSRNTIYF. CDR3 DNA: TGTGCCAGCAGCTTAAACAGTCGCTCTAGAAACACCATATATTTT.

The chain has TRBV5-1 and TRBJ2-7; D tentatively reads TRBD1 or TRBD2 (5 bases each). The length of the CDR3 is 16 residues. Germline CDR1 reads SGHRS; CDR2 reads YFSETQ. The V end was cut by 0 bases, the J end by 7 bases, with 20 bases between. The CDR3 here is CASSLESGTVPTEQYF. CDR3 coding DNA: TGCGCCAGCAGCTTGGAGTCGGGGACCGTGCCTACAGAGCAGTACTTC.

This chain connects TRBV28 to TRBJ2-3, with TRBD1 as a possible D gene (6 bases). Between the trimmed V and J ends, which lost 1 base and 3 bases, there was a span of 17 bases. Germline V gene lookup returns CDR1 MDHEN and CDR2 SYDVKM. The CDR3 runs 17 residues. CDR3 nucleotides: TGTGCCAGCAGTTTATCCCAGGGGTTGAGTAGTACAGATACGCAGTATTTT. Translating it yields CASSLSQGLSSTDTQYF. The whole variable domain, remainder taken from reference TRBV28 and TRBJ2-3, is DVKVTQSSRYLVKRTGEKVFLECVQDMDHENMFWYRQDPGLGLRLIYFSYDVKMKEKGDIPEGYSVSREKKERFSLILESASTNQTSMYLCASSLSQGLSSTDTQYFGPGTRLTVL.

The chain links TRBV6-6 to TRBJ1-3; TRBD1 aligns across 10 bases. CDR1 is MNHNY, CDR2 SVGAGI, per germline (reference sequence). V shed 4 bases and J 8 bases; nucleotides not matched to a gene: 5. CDR3 length equals 14 residues. This CDR3 reads CASSSGTGVYTIYF. The CDR3, as DNA: TGTGCCAGCAGTTCCGGGACAGGGGTCTACACCATATATTTT.

The J gene is TRBJ2-5, the V gene TRBV5-1; 9 positions match TRBD1. The germline V gene encodes CDR1 SGHRS and CDR2 YFSETQ. Trimming took 0 bases from V and 0 from J; bases not matched to a gene: 6. The CDR3 has 17 amino acids. DNA for the CDR3: TGCGCCAGCAGCTTGGCTACCGGGACAGGGTACCAAGAGACCCAGTACTTC. Translated, it gives CASSLATGTGYQETQYF.

The V and J genes are TRBV5-3 and TRBJ1-2, with D unclear. TRBV5-3 is treated as an ORF (open reading frame) with a function not yet certain. The V end lost 4 bases, the J end lost 0 bases, and 16 bases lay between the germline ends. The length of the CDR3 is 16 residues. In nucleotides, the CDR3 is TGTGCCAGAAGCCCCTATCCCGGATCTACTAACTATGGCTACACCTTC. It is translated as CARSPYPGSTNYGYTF.

J is TRBJ2-3 and V is TRBV5-1; 7 bases are a match to TRBD2. The V segment lost 2 bases and the J segment 5 bases; nucleotides outside the gene matches: 11. This CDR3 has 16 amino acids. Germline CDR1 reads SGHRS; CDR2 reads YFSETQ. DNA for the CDR3: TGCGCCAGCAGCTTAAGCCCGGCGGGGAGGGGAGATACGCAGTATTTT. Encoded protein: CASSLSPAGRGDTQYF. The whole variable domain, remainder taken from reference TRBV5-1 and TRBJ2-3, is KAGVTQTPRYLIKTRGQQVTLSCSPISGHRSVSWYQQTPGQGLQFLFEYFSETQRNKGNFPGRFSGRQFSNSRSEMNVSTLELGDSALYLCASSLSPAGRGDTQYFGPGTRLTVL.

V is TRBV15 and J is TRBJ2-7; maybe TRBD1 (5 bases). In germline, CDR1 is LNHNV, CDR2 YYDKDF (reference sequence). V was shortened by 5 bases and J by 1 base, with 27 bases between the two germline ends. The CDR3 covers 19 residues. The CDR3 is CATSPLRSLQGRWSYEQYF. In DNA form, the CDR3 reads TGTGCCACCAGCCCTCTTCGCTCCCTCCAGGGCCGGTGGTCCTACGAGCAGTACTTC.

The V gene is TRBV6-1, the J gene TRBJ1-2; perhaps TRBD1 as D (5 bases). Trimming shortened V by 6 bases and J by 2 bases, and 13 bases separated the two germline ends. The CDR3 is 14 residues long. The germline CDR1 and CDR2 sequences are MNHNS and SASEGT. The CDR3 is CASRTQDGNYGYTF. The CDR3 region has the DNA TGTGCCAGCAGAACACAGGACGGCAACTATGGCTACACCTTC.

The CDR3 region has the DNA TGTGCCAGCGAGGAGACAGGGAGGCGAAACACCATATATTTT. As protein: CASEETGRRNTIYF. This chain uses TRBV6-1 with TRBJ1-3; 7 bases line up with TRBD1. CDR1 is MNHNS and CDR2 is SASEGT in the germline V gene. The CDR3 covers 14 residues. V lost 8 bases to trimming and J lost 5 bases; unmatched junction nucleotides: 9.

J is TRBJ1-2 and V is TRBV29-1, with TRBD1 matching over 8 bases. V was pared by 7 bases and J by 7 bases, with 14 bases of the junction left unmatched. Germline CDR1 SQVTM, CDR2 ANQGSEA. The CDR3 sequence is 14 residues long. The CDR3 coding sequence is TGCAGCGCCGCGGGCAGGGGGCGACGTTCTGGCTACACCTTC. The encoded protein is CSAAGRGRRSGYTF.

The chain links TRBV28 to TRBJ2-7, with 9 bases fitting TRBD2. The ends lost 2 bases at V and 3 bases at J; junction bases unmatched: 8. Germline V gene lookup returns CDR1 MDHEN and CDR2 SYDVKM. There are 16 residues in the CDR3. For the CDR3, the DNA is TGTGCCAGCAGTTTAACTCTAGCGGGGTCCTTCTACGAGCAGTACTTC. As protein: CASSLTLAGSFYEQYF.

The chain is built from TRBV5-1 and TRBJ2-7; 7 bases are shared with TRBD1. Trimming took 2 bases from V and 4 from J; bases not matched to a gene: 12. This CDR3 spans 16 amino acids. The V gene's germline CDR1 is SGHRS and CDR2 YFSETQ. The CDR3 here is CASSFPRRDREYEQYF. The CDR3 DNA follows: TGCGCCAGCAGCTTCCCTCGCCGGGACAGAGAATACGAGCAGTACTTC.

The chain employs TRBV28 and TRBJ1-1, with 10 bases matching TRBD1. The CDR3 length is 15 residues. Germline loops: CDR1 MDHEN, CDR2 SYDVKM. V lost 5 bases, J lost 3 bases, and 6 bases stayed unmatched. The CDR3 coding sequence is TGTGCCAGCAGTCCATGGACAGGGGGGCACACTGAAGCTTTCTTT. Amino acids: CASSPWTGGHTEAFF.

The CDR3 sequence: CAWSSLTEAFF. DNA of the CDR3: TGTGCCTGGAGTAGTTTAACTGAAGCTTTCTTT. The genes are TRBV30 and TRBJ1-1; D is undetermined. CDR3 length: 11 residues. Deletions cut 2 bases from V and 5 bases from J, with 6 bases between. The germline V gene has CDR1 GTSNPN and CDR2 SVGIG (reference sequence).

The chain couples TRBV28 to TRBJ2-1, with D unresolved. V was shortened by 3 bases and J by 10 bases, with 19 bases between the two germline ends. This CDR3 region has 15 residues. Germline V gene sequence: CDR1 MDHEN, CDR2 SYDVKM. CDR3 DNA: TGTGCCAGCAGTTTTAAGGTAGCCGCCTATAAGGAGCAGTTCTTC. This codes for CASSFKVAAYKEQFF.

The V call is TRBV7-3, the J call TRBJ1-1; 7 nucleotides agree with TRBD1. The CDR3 spans 14 residues. The V segment lost 5 bases and the J segment 4 bases; nucleotides outside the gene matches: 7. Germline values: CDR1 SGHTA, CDR2 FQGTGA. The CDR3 region is CASSPTGRVTEAFF. CDR3 DNA: TGTGCCAGCAGCCCGACAGGGCGTGTCACTGAAGCTTTCTTT.